This entry lists 11 T cell receptor beta chains sequenced from one sample in a study of early T cells in non-severe SARS-CoV-2 infection (dated by TCRdb to the early 2020s). The receptor library was made with 5' RACE. Instrument on record: NextSeq 500. The raw public data were reprocessed by TCRdb itself: fastp quality trimming at Q25, MiXCR clonotype calling, in-frame beta chains only. Rows matching on CDR3 protein sequence are summarized as one entry with the most common DNA and genes. The sample profile shows 70,000 to 85,000 distinct CDR3 sequences; about 13% of them were found once. Roughly 5.5% of the sample rests with the top ten. The sequenced material came from whole blood. The receptors were sampled from an adult who was a healthcare worker with PCR-confirmed SARS-CoV-2 infection or an uninfected control (not recorded which).

The V call is TRBV5-1, the J call TRBJ2-7; 10 bases line up with TRBD1. The CDR3 contains 15 residues. V dropped 0 bases and J dropped 0; count of bases not matched to a gene: 0. CDR1 and CDR2 (germline): SGHRS, YFSETQ. The DNA for the CDR3 is TGCGCCAGCAGCTTGGGGGACAGGGGCTCCTACGAGCAGTACTTC. It is translated as CASSLGDRGSYEQYF.

V gene TRBV29-1 combines with J gene TRBJ2-7, with 8 positions matching TRBD1. This CDR3 comprises 15 residues. V lost 4 bases and J lost 0; bases outside the gene matches: 8. In germline, CDR1 is SQVTM, CDR2 ANQGSEA. The CDR3 here is CSVVFRDRPSYEQYF. Here the CDR3 DNA reads TGCAGCGTTGTATTCCGGGACAGGCCCTCCTACGAGCAGTACTTC.

A few counts support this clonotype. V and J are TRBV12-3 or TRBV12-4 and TRBJ2-5; 7 nucleotides agree with TRBD2. V gave up 2 bases and J gave up 2 bases; unmatched junction bases: 5. This CDR3 region has 15 residues. CDR3 coding DNA: TGTGCCAGCAGTTTAACCCGACTAGCTCAAGAGACCCAGTACTTC. It encodes CASSLTRLAQETQYF.

The V call is TRBV18, the J call TRBJ1-2; D is perhaps TRBD1 (5 bases). CDR1 and CDR2 (germline): KGHSH, LQKENI. The CDR3 runs to 15 residues. V dropped 2 bases and J dropped 0 bases, with 10 bases sitting between them. Written as DNA, the CDR3 is TGTGCCAGCTCACCAGGGGCCGAAGCTAACTATGGCTACACCTTC. As protein: CASSPGAEANYGYTF.

This clonotype has just a few counts. The chain combines TRBV7-9 with TRBJ2-7, with 11 bases fitting TRBD1. The CDR3 extends over 16 amino acids. CDR1 and CDR2 (germline): SEHNR, FQNEAQ (reference sequence). The junction had 12 bases not matched to a gene; V was cut back by 5 bases and J by 6 bases. The CDR3 DNA reads TGTGCCAGCAGCGGGCCCTGGGGACAGGGGGTACCCGAGCAGTACTTC. Protein sequence: CASSGPWGQGVPEQYF.

A few counts support this clonotype. The V and J genes are TRBV5-1 and TRBJ2-7; D might be TRBD1 (6 bases). V was shortened by 3 bases and J by 4 bases, with 14 bases between the two germline ends. Germline V gene lookup returns CDR1 SGHRS and CDR2 YFSETQ. The CDR3 loop spans 14 amino acids. The CDR3 sequence: CASSSGALTYEQYF. In DNA, the CDR3 is TGCGCCAGCAGCTCAGGGGCCTTAACTTACGAGCAGTACTTC. Full variable domain (remainder filled in from reference TRBV5-1 and TRBJ2-7): KAGVTQTPRYLIKTRGQQVTLSCSPISGHRSVSWYQQTPGQGLQFLFEYFSETQRNKGNFPGRFSGRQFSNSRSEMNVSTLELGDSALYLCASSSGALTYEQYFGPGTRLTVT.

The chain links TRBV5-5 to TRBJ2-2, with 9 positions matching TRBD2. Per the germline V gene, CDR1 is SGHKS and CDR2 is YYEKEE (reference sequence). This CDR3 is built from 16 residues. V lost 3 bases, J lost 1 base, and 4 bases stayed unmatched. The CDR3 nucleotides read TGTGCCAGCAGCTCCCAGCGGGGGGAGAACACCGGGGAGCTGTTTTTT. Its protein product is CASSSQRGENTGELFF.

The chain carries TRBV28 and TRBJ2-3, with D perhaps matching TRBD2 (5 bases). Deletions cut 3 bases from V and 0 bases from J, with 16 bases between. Germline CDR1 MDHEN, CDR2 SYDVKM. This CDR3 is 17 amino acids long. The CDR3 region is CASSFSGGGSSTDTQYF. The CDR3 DNA reads TGTGCCAGCAGTTTTTCTGGCGGAGGCTCGAGCACAGATACGCAGTATTTT.

The chain uses TRBV2 and TRBJ2-7, with TRBD1 identical over 8 bases. The germline CDR1 and CDR2 sequences are SNHLY and FYNNEI. There are 16 residues in the CDR3. The V and J ends lost 1 base and 3 bases, in that order; junction bases with no gene match: 8. As DNA, the CDR3 is TGTGCCAGCAGTGAAGTACCGGGACAGGTCATCTACGAGCAGTACTTC. Translating it yields CASSEVPGQVIYEQYF.

This clonotype was observed a few times. The gene calls are TRBV29-1 and TRBJ2-3, with D possibly TRBD1 on 6 matching bases. The CDR3 spans 14 residues. Germline lookup yields CDR1 SQVTM and CDR2 ANQGSEA. V lost 3 bases and J lost 6, with 16 bases in between. In DNA, the CDR3 is TGCAGCGTTGAGAGGGGGTCGGGGCGTGATACGCAGTATTTT. Translating it yields CSVERGSGRDTQYF.

This clonotype was detected ten times or more. The chain is built from TRBV20-1 and TRBJ1-1, with a possible D match to TRBD1 (5 bases). The V end lost 3 bases, the J end lost 3 bases, and 11 bases lay between the germline ends. CDR1 and CDR2 (germline): DFQATT, SNEGSKA (reference sequence). The CDR3 is 13 amino acids. The CDR3 loop is CSARGVRDTEAFF. CDR3 nucleotides: TGCAGTGCTAGGGGGGTCCGGGACACTGAAGCTTTCTTT.